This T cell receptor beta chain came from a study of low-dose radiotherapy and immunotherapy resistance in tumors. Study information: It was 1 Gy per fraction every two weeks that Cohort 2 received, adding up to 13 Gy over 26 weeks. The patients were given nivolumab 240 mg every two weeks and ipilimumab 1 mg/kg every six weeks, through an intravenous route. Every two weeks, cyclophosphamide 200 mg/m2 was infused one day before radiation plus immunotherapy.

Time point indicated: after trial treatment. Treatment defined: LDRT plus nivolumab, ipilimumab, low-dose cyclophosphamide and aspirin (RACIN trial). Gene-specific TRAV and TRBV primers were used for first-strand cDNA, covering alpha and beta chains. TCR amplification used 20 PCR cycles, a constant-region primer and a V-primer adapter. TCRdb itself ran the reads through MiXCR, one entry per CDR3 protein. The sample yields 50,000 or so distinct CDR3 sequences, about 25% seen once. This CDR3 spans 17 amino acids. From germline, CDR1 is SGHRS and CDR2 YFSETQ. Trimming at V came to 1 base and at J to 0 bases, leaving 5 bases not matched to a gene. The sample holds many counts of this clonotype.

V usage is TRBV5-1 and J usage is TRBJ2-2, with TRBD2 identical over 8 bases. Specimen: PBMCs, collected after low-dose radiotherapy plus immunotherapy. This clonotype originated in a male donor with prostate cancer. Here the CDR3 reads CASSLSGSGANTGELFF. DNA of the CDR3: TGCGCCAGCAGCTTGTCGGGTAGCGGGGCGAACACCGGGGAGCTGTTTTTT.